The T cell receptor beta chain under discussion was sequenced for a study of T cell responses to AZD1222 COVID-19 vaccine. Study-level results: Regions 160-218 and 743-854 held dominance among vaccine-associated CD4 TCRs, which spanned spike. There were mostly white British donors and more females than males, and clonal diversity was possibly underestimated.

Germline V gene lookup returns CDR1 SEHNR and CDR2 FQNEAQ (reference sequence). The CDR3 is 16 residues long. V lost 5 bases to trimming and J lost 9 bases, with 24 bases between them. Here immunoSEQ multiplex PCR was the method, and the copy in TCRdb shows in-frame clones only, minus some. Altogether 74,000 or so clones are present, roughly 81% being singletons, with the ten largest covering about 13%. A remark on this clone: Its antigen remains unidentified.

The sample consisted of peripheral blood, taken on day 0 of AZD1222 vaccination. The clonotype was recovered from an adult in good health. This sequence joins TRBV7-9 and TRBJ2-3; D is perhaps TRBD2 (5 bases). CDR3 sequence reads: CASSPRLSLDRETQYF. The CDR3 DNA reads as TGTGCCAGCAGCCCCCGACTATCTCTTGATAGAGAAACGCAGTATTTT.